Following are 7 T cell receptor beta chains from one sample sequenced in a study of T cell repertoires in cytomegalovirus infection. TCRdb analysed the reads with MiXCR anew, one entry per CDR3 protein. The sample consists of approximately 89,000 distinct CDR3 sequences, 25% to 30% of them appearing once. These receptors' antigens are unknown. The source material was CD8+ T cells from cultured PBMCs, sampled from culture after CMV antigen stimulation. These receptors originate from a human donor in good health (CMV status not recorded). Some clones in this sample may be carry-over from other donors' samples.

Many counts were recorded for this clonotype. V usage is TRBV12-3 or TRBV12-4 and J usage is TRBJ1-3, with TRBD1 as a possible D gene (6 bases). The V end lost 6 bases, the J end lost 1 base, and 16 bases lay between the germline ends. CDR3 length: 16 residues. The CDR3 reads CASSGVQGPSGNTIYF. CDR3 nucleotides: TGTGCCAGCAGCGGGGTCCAGGGGCCATCTGGAAACACCATATATTTT.

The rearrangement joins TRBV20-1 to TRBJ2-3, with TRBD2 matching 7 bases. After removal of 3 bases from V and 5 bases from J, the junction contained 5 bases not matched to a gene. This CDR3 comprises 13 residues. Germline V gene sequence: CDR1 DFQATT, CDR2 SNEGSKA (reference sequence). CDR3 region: CSASGGSGDTQYF. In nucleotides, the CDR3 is TGCAGTGCTAGCGGGGGGTCGGGAGATACGCAGTATTTT.

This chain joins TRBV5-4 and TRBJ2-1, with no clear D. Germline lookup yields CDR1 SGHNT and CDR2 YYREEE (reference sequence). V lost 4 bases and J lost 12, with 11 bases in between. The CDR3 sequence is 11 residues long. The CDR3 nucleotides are TGTGCCAGCAGCGGGCCGAGTGGGCAGTTCTTC. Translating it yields CASSGPSGQFF.

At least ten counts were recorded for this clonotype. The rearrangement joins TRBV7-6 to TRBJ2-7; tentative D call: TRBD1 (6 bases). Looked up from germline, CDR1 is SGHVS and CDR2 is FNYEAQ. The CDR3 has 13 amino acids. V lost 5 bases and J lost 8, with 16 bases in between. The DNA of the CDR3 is TGTGCCAGCAGCCCACAAGGACAGTTGCAGCAGTACTTC. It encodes CASSPQGQLQQYF. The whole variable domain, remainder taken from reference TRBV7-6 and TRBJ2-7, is GAGVSQSPRYKVTKRGQDVALRCDPISGHVSLYWYRQALGQGPEFLTYFNYEAQQDKSGLPNDRFSAERPEGSISTLTIQRTEQRDSAMYRCASSPQGQLQQYFGPGTRLTVT.

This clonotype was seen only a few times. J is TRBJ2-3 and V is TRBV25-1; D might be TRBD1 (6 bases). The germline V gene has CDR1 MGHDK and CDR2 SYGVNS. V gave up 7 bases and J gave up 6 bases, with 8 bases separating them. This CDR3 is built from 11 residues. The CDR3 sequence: CASIRGDTQYF. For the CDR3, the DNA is TGTGCCAGCATCAGGGGTGATACGCAGTATTTT.

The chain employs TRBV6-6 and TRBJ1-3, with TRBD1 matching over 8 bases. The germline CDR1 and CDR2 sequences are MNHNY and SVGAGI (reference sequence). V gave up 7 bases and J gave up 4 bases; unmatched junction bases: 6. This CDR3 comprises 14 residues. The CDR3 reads CASTQGAKGNTIYF. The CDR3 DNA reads TGTGCCAGCACCCAGGGGGCGAAAGGAAACACCATATATTTT.

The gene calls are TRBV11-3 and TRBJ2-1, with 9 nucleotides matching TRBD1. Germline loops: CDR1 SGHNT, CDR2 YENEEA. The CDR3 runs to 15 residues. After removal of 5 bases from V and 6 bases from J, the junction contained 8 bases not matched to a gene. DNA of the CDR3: TGTGCCAGCAGCCCACGGACGGGACAGGGCAATGAGCAGTTCTTC. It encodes CASSPRTGQGNEQFF.